This passage covers 32 T cell receptor beta chains from one sample sequenced in a study of CXCR3-negative and CXCR3-positive naive CD8 T cells. The study made its TRB cDNA libraries by 5' RACE, adding UMI labels. TCRdb reprocessed the 5' RACE reads and reports one entry per CDR3 protein, with no DNA. The repertoire shows 110,000 or so distinct CDR3 sequences; the top ten hold around 0.36%. Their specific antigens are unknown. Study-wide points: CXCR3-expressing naive cells carried TRB CDR3s more hydrophobic than those of CXCR3-negative naive cells.

Sequencing used naive CXCR3+ CD8+ T cells from blood. This sample's subset: CD45RO-CCR7+CD27+CD95- naive CD8+ T cells expressing CXCR3 (TNR3+). These TCRs come from a human donor in good health. Some clones in this sample may be carry-over from other donors' samples.

The rearrangement uses TRBV7-9 and TRBJ2-1; with no DNA, the TCRdb D assignment of TRBD1 cannot be verified. Per the germline V gene, CDR1 is SEHNR and CDR2 is FQNEAQ (reference sequence). This CDR3 contains 16 residues. The CDR3 spells CASSSPDLTTYNEQFF. Filled out from reference TRBV7-9 and TRBJ2-1, the complete variable domain reads DTGVSQNPRHKITKRGQNVTFRCDPISEHNRLYWYRQTLGQGPEFLTYFQNEAQLEKSRLLSDRFSAERPKGSFSTLEIQRTEQGDSAMYLCASSSPDLTTYNEQFFGPGTRLTVL.

The rearrangement joins TRBV29-1 to TRBJ2-7. The CDR3 consists of 11 residues. Germline V gene data show CDR1 as SQVTM and CDR2 as ANQGSEA. CDR3 sequence: CSVRISYEQYF.

The genes are TRBV5-1 and TRBJ2-7. Germline V gene lookup returns CDR1 SGHRS and CDR2 YFSETQ. The CDR3 contains 15 residues. CDR3 region: CASRTRPGDSSEQYF.

The chain recombines TRBV20-1 with TRBJ1-2; the TRBD1 assignment by TCRdb is unverifiable without DNA. Germline V gene lookup returns CDR1 DFQATT and CDR2 SNEGSKA (reference sequence). The CDR3 extends over 13 amino acids. The CDR3 region is CSARDRGEYGYTF.

This sequence joins TRBV15 and TRBJ2-1. This CDR3 is built from 13 residues. Germline V gives CDR1 LNHNV, CDR2 YYDKDF (reference sequence). The CDR3 spells CATSHRTIYEQFF. Based on the CDR3 plus reference TRBV15 and TRBJ2-1, the full variable domain is DAMVIQNPRYQVTQFGKPVTLSCSQTLNHNVMYWYQQKSSQAPKLLFHYYDKDFNNEADTPDNFQSRRPNTSFCFLDIRSPGLGDTAMYLCATSHRTIYEQFFGPGTRLTVL.

This chain joins TRBV28 and TRBJ2-7; without DNA, the TCRdb call of TRBD1 cannot be checked. Germline CDR1 MDHEN, CDR2 SYDVKM. The CDR3 loop spans 14 amino acids. The CDR3 is CASGGTESSYEQYF.

The chain joins TRBV27 to TRBJ2-3. Germline loops: CDR1 MNHEY, CDR2 SMNVEV (reference sequence). The CDR3 runs 15 residues. This chain's CDR3 is CASSLLDGSTDTQYF.

The genes are TRBV21-1 and TRBJ2-1; lacking DNA, the TRBD1 call made by TCRdb goes unchecked. TRBV21-1 is an annotated pseudogene. This CDR3 region has 17 residues. The CDR3 sequence is CASSKWWTGADLNEQFF.

This sequence joins TRBV29-1 and TRBJ1-1. The germline V gene has CDR1 SQVTM and CDR2 ANQGSEA. The length of the CDR3 is 12 residues. CDR3 sequence: CSVVGLMAEAFF.

The J gene is TRBJ2-5, the V gene TRBV9; TCRdb proposes TRBD1, but this gene call is untestable without DNA. This CDR3 has 15 residues. In germline, CDR1 is SGDLS, CDR2 YYNGEE. CDR3 amino acids: CASSVQGFPSETQYF.

V and J are TRBV7-8 and TRBJ1-4; as DNA is missing, the TRBD1 call by TCRdb cannot be tested. The germline CDR1 and CDR2 sequences are SGHVS and FQNEAQ. CDR3 length: 15 amino acids. The CDR3 is CASSLRDSPNEKLFF.

CDR3 in amino acids: CASSLRQEETQYF. V is TRBV11-2 and J is TRBJ2-5; absent DNA, TCRdb's TRBD1 call cannot be checked. Germline values: CDR1 SGHAT, CDR2 FQNNGV. This CDR3 is built from 13 residues.

This sequence joins TRBV6-6 and TRBJ2-3. Germline CDR1 MNHNY, CDR2 SVGAGI (reference sequence). The CDR3 has 17 amino acids. The CDR3 spells CASSYFQDFTSTDTQYF.

The chain combines TRBV28 with TRBJ1-1; TCRdb selects TRBD1, and the lack of DNA leaves this call unchecked. The CDR3 has 15 amino acids. The germline gives CDR1 MDHEN, CDR2 SYDVKM. CDR3 sequence reads: CASSLMAGGNTEAFF.

The chain joins TRBV15 to TRBJ2-1; lacking DNA, the TRBD2 call made by TCRdb goes unchecked. The CDR3 is 15 amino acids. Germline V gives CDR1 LNHNV, CDR2 YYDKDF (reference sequence). This CDR3 is CATSRSEGGTSEQFF.

The chain joins TRBV4-3 to TRBJ1-5. Germline lookup yields CDR1 LGHNA and CDR2 YSLEER. This CDR3 has 16 amino acids. This CDR3 reads CASSQDLGRSNQPQHF.

The genes are TRBV28 and TRBJ2-4; TCRdb lists TRBD2, though no DNA is available to test this call. The CDR3 runs 15 residues. CDR1 is MDHEN, CDR2 SYDVKM, per germline. CDR3 amino acids: CASSLERGGPNIQYF.

This chain links TRBV25-1 with TRBJ1-1. CDR1 and CDR2 from the germline V gene are MGHDK and SYGVNS. The CDR3 contains 13 residues. Here the CDR3 reads CASSEARNTEAFF.

This chain connects TRBV5-1 to TRBJ1-1; lacking DNA, the TRBD1 call made by TCRdb goes unchecked. Germline V lookup: CDR1 SGHRS, CDR2 YFSETQ. The CDR3 is 13 residues long. The CDR3 loop reads CASSLWGPAEAFF. Variable domain in full (rest from reference TRBV5-1 and TRBJ1-1): KAGVTQTPRYLIKTRGQQVTLSCSPISGHRSVSWYQQTPGQGLQFLFEYFSETQRNKGNFPGRFSGRQFSNSRSEMNVSTLELGDSALYLCASSLWGPAEAFFGQGTRLTVV.

J is TRBJ2-5 and V is TRBV15; with no DNA, the TCRdb D assignment of TRBD1 cannot be verified. In germline, CDR1 is LNHNV, CDR2 YYDKDF (reference sequence). The length of the CDR3 is 17 residues. CDR3 protein: CATSRDRTGTYQETQYF.

J is TRBJ2-5 and V is TRBV29-1; absent DNA, TCRdb's TRBD2 call cannot be checked. The CDR3 has 12 amino acids. The germline gives CDR1 SQVTM, CDR2 ANQGSEA. The CDR3 sequence: CSVEFGAGTQYF.

CDR3 residues: CATSMLETQYF. The rearrangement uses TRBV15 and TRBJ2-5. Germline CDR1 is LNHNV and CDR2 is YYDKDF (reference sequence). The CDR3 runs to 11 residues.

V is TRBV4-1 and J is TRBJ2-7; TCRdb returns TRBD2, unconfirmable since there is no DNA. Germline V gene sequence: CDR1 MGHRA, CDR2 YSYEKL. The CDR3 is made up of 18 amino acids. This CDR3 is CASSQEVVGTSGVYEQYF.

The chain employs TRBV5-1 and TRBJ2-1; the TCRdb D gene call, TRBD1, has no DNA to confirm it. The germline CDR1 and CDR2 sequences are SGHRS and YFSETQ. This CDR3 has 16 amino acids. The CDR3: CASSATGTGAYNEQFF.

V usage is TRBV12-3 or TRBV12-4 and J usage is TRBJ2-1; lacking DNA, the TRBD2 call made by TCRdb goes unchecked. The CDR3 spans 15 residues. The CDR3: CASSSPLRAAGEQFF.

The chain employs TRBV4-1 and TRBJ2-1; with no DNA, the TCRdb D assignment of TRBD2 cannot be verified. This CDR3 has 19 residues. Germline loops: CDR1 MGHRA, CDR2 YSYEKL. CDR3 amino acids: CASSQVLAGGPSSYNEQFF.

The J gene is TRBJ2-5, the V gene TRBV10-3; TCRdb proposes TRBD1, but this gene call is untestable without DNA. The CDR3 is 14 amino acids. CDR1 is ENHRY and CDR2 is SYGVKD in the germline V gene. The CDR3 region is CAISGGQGQETQYF.

This sequence joins TRBV12-3 or TRBV12-4 and TRBJ1-1; TCRdb gives TRBD1 as the D gene, but with no DNA this cannot be confirmed. The CDR3 has 13 residues. CDR3 amino acids: CASSRTGGREAFF.

The chain recombines TRBV18 with TRBJ2-3; TCRdb picks TRBD2, but there is no DNA to check that call. The germline CDR1 and CDR2 sequences are KGHSH and LQKENI. The CDR3 is 15 residues long. The CDR3 loop reads CASSSTSPSTDTQYF.

The CDR3 loop is CASSSRGERDEETQYF. The chain employs TRBV13 and TRBJ2-5; TCRdb's D call of TRBD2 is untestable without DNA. The CDR3 is made up of 16 amino acids. Looked up from germline, CDR1 is PRHDT and CDR2 is FYEKMQ (reference sequence).

The rearrangement joins TRBV6-5 to TRBJ1-1. The CDR3 runs 15 residues. Germline V gene lookup returns CDR1 MNHEY and CDR2 SVGAGI. The CDR3 here is CASSYSTDMNTEAFF.

The rearrangement uses TRBV11-2 and TRBJ2-1. The CDR3 loop spans 15 amino acids. In germline, CDR1 is SGHAT, CDR2 FQNNGV. This chain's CDR3 is CASSWVVGAYNEQFF.